This T cell receptor beta chain is drawn from a study of blood T cell repertoires in COVID-19. Germline V gene lookup returns CDR1 SGHNT and CDR2 YYREEE (reference sequence). J gave up 2 bases and V 4 bases, and 12 bases lay outside the gene matches. The CDR3 runs 18 residues. Method: immunoSEQ multiplex PCR; TCRdb's copy keeps in-frame clones and lacks some. Of 170,000 or so clones listed, approximately 86% are singletons. This receptor was taken from a man aged 45-65 years with active or convalescent COVID-19. The chain carries TRBV5-4 and TRBJ2-5; 12 nucleotides align to TRBD1. The source material was peripheral blood. This CDR3 reads CASSGPRGQGAGQETQYF. The CDR3 coding sequence is TGTGCCAGCAGCGGACCCCGGGGACAGGGGGCCGGGCAAGAGACCCAGTACTTC.